A selection of T cell receptor beta chains follows, all from one sample in a study of blood T cell repertoires in COVID-19. Data came from immunoSEQ multiplex PCR; TCRdb stores just in-frame clones and leaves some out. The table records about 400,000 clones, less than 90% of them present only once. Sequenced: PBMCs or T cells enriched from blood (not recorded which). The receptor source for this set is a woman aged 25-40 years who had recovered from COVID-19. CDR3s include the opening cysteine and the closing phenylalanine or tryptophan. A D gene is named only where the DNA matches it firmly.

>TRBV3-1/TRBV3-2|.|TRBJ2-4
CASSQVVAKNIQYF
>TRBV6-5|.|TRBJ1-5
CASSYSSRNNQPQHF
>TRBV20-1|TRBD2|TRBJ2-1
CSASKTSLQFF
>TRBV5-4|.|TRBJ2-7
CASSLDRVGYEQYF
>TRBV18|TRBD1|TRBJ1-4
CASSPSNRGPTPTNEKLFF
>TRBV20-1|.|TRBJ1-2
CSASIRERGLWYGYTF
>TRBV3-1/TRBV3-2|TRBD2|TRBJ2-5
CASSPTGTSGTETQYF
>TRBV28|.|TRBJ2-7
CASSFVGSRVYEQYF
>TRBV6-5|TRBD1|TRBJ1-4
CASDNWGQGEKLFF
>TRBV7-9|TRBD1|TRBJ1-2
CASSMRTGTYGYTF
>TRBV24-1|TRBD2|TRBJ2-1
CATSETGTSGPEGQFF
>TRBV6-5|TRBD1|TRBJ1-2
CASRTGTEGGYTF
>TRBV29-1|.|TRBJ1-1
CSAELMNTEAFF
>TRBV7-9|TRBD2|TRBJ2-1
CASSLASLAGAVSYNEQFF
>TRBV7-8|TRBD1|TRBJ2-7
CASSLGDRGNEQYF
>TRBV18|.|TRBJ2-2
CASSPRTVQNTGELFF
>TRBV9|.|TRBJ1-6
CASRAEAIDSPLHF
>TRBV28|.|TRBJ1-2
CASIDGGGYTF
>TRBV10-2|.|TRBJ1-1
CASSEYYLEAFF
>TRBV3-1/TRBV3-2|.|TRBJ1-2
CASSPPGGSPGRGYTF
>TRBV27|TRBD1|TRBJ1-1
CASSYSGTGVTEAFF
>TRBV7-8|.|TRBJ1-6
CASIALGQYNNSPLHF
>TRBV7-8|.|TRBJ2-1
CASSSVLHEQFF
>TRBV10-3|.|TRBJ1-2
CAISEDRTWYGYTF
>TRBV10-2|.|TRBJ1-2
CASSERGQRAANYGYTF
>TRBV5-1|.|TRBJ2-7
CASSFGGTYEQYF
>TRBV5-1|TRBD2|TRBJ2-2
CASSVPLAGANTGELFF
>TRBV18|TRBD1|TRBJ1-4
CASSSQGQGINEKLFF
>TRBV11-2|.|TRBJ1-1
CASSLAGGNTEAFF
>TRBV7-6|.|TRBJ1-4
CASSLGPFGEKLFF
>TRBV15|TRBD2|TRBJ2-1
CATSRGAGGPGEQFF
>TRBV29-1|.|TRBJ2-4
CSVEDRDIQYF
>TRBV5-6|.|TRBJ2-7
CASSLALSYEQYF
>TRBV29-1|.|TRBJ1-1
CSAGANTEAFF
>TRBV28|.|TRBJ1-1
CASGDGGTNTEAFF
>TRBV19|TRBD1|TRBJ2-4
CASSIQGAGKNIQYF
>TRBV5-6|.|TRBJ2-7
CASTKGGATYEQYF
>TRBV7-8|.|TRBJ1-1
CASSLGGDTEAFF
>TRBV7-9|.|TRBJ1-1
CASSLNMDSEAFF
>TRBV27|TRBD1|TRBJ1-5
CASSTGTGANQPQHF
>TRBV7-2|TRBD1|TRBJ1-5
CASSPTGTQPQHF
>TRBV18|.|TRBJ1-2
CASSSMTGSYGYTF
>TRBV9|.|TRBJ1-1
CASSVGGQGSAFF